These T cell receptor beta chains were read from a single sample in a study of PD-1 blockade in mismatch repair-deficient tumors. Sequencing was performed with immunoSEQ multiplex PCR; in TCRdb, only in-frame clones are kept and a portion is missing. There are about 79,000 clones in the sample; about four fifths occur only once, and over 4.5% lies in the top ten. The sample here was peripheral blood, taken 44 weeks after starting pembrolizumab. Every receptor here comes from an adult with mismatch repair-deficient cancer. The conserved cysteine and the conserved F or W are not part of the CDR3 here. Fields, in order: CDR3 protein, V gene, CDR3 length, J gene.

CDR3 protein: SVFKDNNNEQF
V gene: TRBV29-1
CDR3 length: 11
J gene: TRBJ2-1

CDR3 protein: ASSLDSAGSYYEQY
V gene: TRBV5-6
CDR3 length: 14
J gene: TRBJ2-7

CDR3 protein: ASSQEKVQGNQPQH
V gene: TRBV4-1
CDR3 length: 14
J gene: TRBJ1-5

CDR3 protein: ASSLVPENTEAF
V gene: TRBV7-2
CDR3 length: 12
J gene: TRBJ1-1

CDR3 protein: ASSEELAGYNEQF
V gene: TRBV2
CDR3 length: 13
J gene: TRBJ2-1

CDR3 protein: AIRKGGTGWFAEAF
V gene: TRBV10-3
CDR3 length: 14
J gene: TRBJ1-1

CDR3 protein: ASSLSGNQPQH
V gene: TRBV27
CDR3 length: 11
J gene: TRBJ1-5

CDR3 protein: ASSYQQGNQPQH
V gene: TRBV19
CDR3 length: 12
J gene: TRBJ1-5

CDR3 protein: ASSTMGQGIGNTIY
V gene: TRBV7-9
CDR3 length: 14
J gene: TRBJ1-3

CDR3 protein: ASSTGQFNYGYT
V gene: TRBV11-3
CDR3 length: 12
J gene: TRBJ1-2

CDR3 protein: ASSFGPASLGNEQF
V gene: TRBV11-3
CDR3 length: 14
J gene: TRBJ2-1

CDR3 protein: ASSQVGGSNGYT
V gene: TRBV4-1
CDR3 length: 12
J gene: TRBJ1-2

CDR3 protein: SANGRGDTQY
V gene: TRBV29-1
CDR3 length: 10
J gene: TRBJ2-3

CDR3 protein: ATSSGSSYNEQF
V gene: TRBV10-3
CDR3 length: 12
J gene: TRBJ2-1

CDR3 protein: ASSPTSGSEADTQY
V gene: TRBV7-9
CDR3 length: 14
J gene: TRBJ2-3

CDR3 protein: ATLQKGGTGYTEAF
V gene: TRBV15
CDR3 length: 14
J gene: TRBJ1-1

CDR3 protein: ASSVRGFGKLLGYT
V gene: TRBV6-4
CDR3 length: 14
J gene: TRBJ1-2

CDR3 protein: ASSFGLAGETQY
V gene: TRBV27
CDR3 length: 12
J gene: TRBJ2-5

CDR3 protein: SAESRSRAAGVSGETQY
V gene: TRBV29-1
CDR3 length: 17
J gene: TRBJ2-5

CDR3 protein: ASSGDRGAYGYT
V gene: TRBV18
CDR3 length: 12
J gene: TRBJ1-2

CDR3 protein: ASSPLRNHRGRRSDEQY
V gene: TRBV7-9
CDR3 length: 17
J gene: TRBJ2-7

CDR3 protein: ATGRERDTQY
V gene: TRBV10-3
CDR3 length: 10
J gene: TRBJ2-3

CDR3 protein: ASSPALWVNYGYT
V gene: TRBV5-4
CDR3 length: 13
J gene: TRBJ1-2

CDR3 protein: ASSLAGRDTQY
V gene: TRBV7-2
CDR3 length: 11
J gene: TRBJ2-3

CDR3 protein: ASSEGGGNYEQY
V gene: TRBV11-2
CDR3 length: 12
J gene: TRBJ2-7

CDR3 protein: ASTEGGRSTDTQY
V gene: TRBV9
CDR3 length: 13
J gene: TRBJ2-3

CDR3 protein: ASSQEPLAGLQETQY
V gene: TRBV4-1
CDR3 length: 15
J gene: TRBJ2-5

CDR3 protein: ASSFRDRGRYEQY
V gene: TRBV28
CDR3 length: 13
J gene: TRBJ2-7

CDR3 protein: ASSLRQGVDEQF
V gene: TRBV13
CDR3 length: 12
J gene: TRBJ2-1

CDR3 protein: ASRDLGNYGYT
V gene: TRBV6-5
CDR3 length: 11
J gene: TRBJ1-2

CDR3 protein: ASSMVRTNLYNEQF
V gene: TRBV19
CDR3 length: 14
J gene: TRBJ2-1